The 12 T cell receptor beta chains below come from one sample, sequenced in a study of molecular identifiers for immune sequencing clone quantification. TCRdb re-analysed the PCR reads in MiXCR, keeping a single row per CDR3 protein. Here the sample spans tens of thousands of distinct CDR3 sequences, around 19% being singletons. Sequences were obtained from naive CD8+ T cells from blood, with Jurkat cell RNA spiked in. Subset described: FACS-sorted CD8+CD4-CCR7+CD45RA+ naive T cells. The source is a human donor in good health. Some libraries in this study had Jurkat cell RNA spiked in.

This clonotype was counted only a few times. The chain combines TRBV27 with TRBJ2-7; a weak D match, TRBD2 (5 bases). The CDR3 covers 14 residues. With 3 bases removed from V and 3 bases from J, the gap between germline ends came to 12 bases. In germline, CDR1 is MNHEY, CDR2 SMNVEV (reference sequence). CDR3 in amino acids: CASSFRGSIYEQYF. CDR3 bases: TGTGCCAGCAGTTTCCGAGGGAGTATCTACGAGCAGTACTTC.

This clonotype was observed many times. The CDR3 loop is CASSHATSGRTPYEQYF. Here the CDR3 DNA reads TGTGCCAGCAGCCACGCAACTAGCGGGAGGACACCCTACGAGCAGTACTTC. The rearrangement links TRBV14 to TRBJ2-7; 12 bases line up with TRBD2. Germline V gene sequence: CDR1 SGHDN, CDR2 FVKESK. CDR3 size: 17 residues. The V and J ends lost 3 bases and 2 bases, in that order; junction bases with no gene match: 8.

The chain has TRBV7-2 and TRBJ2-2, with 12 bases lining up with TRBD2. The V segment lost 5 bases and the J segment 6 bases; nucleotides outside the gene matches: 4. The CDR3 spans 15 residues. CDR1 is SGHTA, CDR2 FQGNSA, per germline. The CDR3 bases are TGTGCCAGCAGCCCACTAGCGGGGGGACCCGGGGAGCTGTTTTTT. This codes for CASSPLAGGPGELFF.

The table lists this clonotype with a count of one. A much more abundant neighbour one base away suggests this may be a read error. The gene calls are TRBV4-3 and TRBJ2-1; no clear D. The V gene's germline CDR1 is LGHNA and CDR2 YSLEER. The CDR3 runs 15 residues. CDR3 nucleotide sequence: TGCGCCGGCAGCCAAGACTGGAAAACGTACAATGAGCAGTTCTTC. Its protein is CAGSQDWKTYNEQFF.

This clonotype was detected ten times or more. This rearrangement joins TRBV27 to TRBJ2-7; D is perhaps TRBD2 (5 bases). CDR3 length: 14 residues. Germline V CDR1 and CDR2: MNHEY, SMNVEV (reference sequence). V lost 2 bases, J lost 4 bases, and 12 bases lay in between. The CDR3 DNA sequence: TGTGCCAGCAGTTTAGGACGGGGTTGGTACGAGCAGTACTTC. It yields the protein CASSLGRGWYEQYF.

This clonotype came up many times. V and J are TRBV11-2 and TRBJ2-1, with unresolved D. This CDR3 has 14 residues. Germline V CDR1 and CDR2: SGHAT, FQNNGV. Trimming left V 0 bases short and J 4 bases short, with 7 bases between. The DNA of the CDR3 is TGTGCCAGCAGCTTAGATCGGATGTACAATGAGCAGTTCTTC. Translated, it gives CASSLDRMYNEQFF.

This clonotype occurred many times. This chain uses TRBV5-4 with TRBJ2-5, with 7 positions matching TRBD1. From germline, CDR1 is SGHNT and CDR2 YYREEE (reference sequence). There are 12 residues in the CDR3. V lost 8 bases to trimming and J lost 1 base; unmatched junction nucleotides: 2. The CDR3 is CASRDSQETQYF. The CDR3 DNA reads TGTGCCAGTCGGGACAGCCAAGAGACCCAGTACTTC.

This clonotype was detected ten times or more. The V and J genes are TRBV19 and TRBJ2-7; D possibly corresponds to TRBD1 (6 bases). This CDR3 has 12 amino acids. Trimming cost V 6 bases and J 6 bases, with 12 bases left between them. CDR1 and CDR2 from the germline V gene are LNHDA and SQIVND (reference sequence). In DNA form, the CDR3 reads TGTGCCAGTAGCCCGACAGGATCCGAGCAGTACTTC. Encoded protein: CASSPTGSEQYF.

This clonotype was recorded at least ten times. This sequence joins TRBV6-1 and TRBJ2-3; D not resolved. V lost 0 bases, J lost 1 base, and 14 bases lay in between. The CDR3 contains 17 residues. The V gene's germline CDR1 is MNHNS and CDR2 SASEGT. The CDR3 sequence: CASSEAWPASGTDTQYF. DNA of the CDR3: TGTGCCAGCAGTGAAGCTTGGCCCGCCAGCGGCACAGATACGCAGTATTTT.

This clonotype was counted many times. V and J are TRBV7-2 and TRBJ1-1; the match to TRBD1 covers 8 bases. Trimming removed 3 bases from V and 6 bases from J; junction bases left unmatched: 3. The germline CDR1 and CDR2 sequences are SGHTA and FQGNSA. The CDR3 has 13 amino acids. DNA for the CDR3: TGTGCCAGCAGCTTTGGGACAGGCTCTGAAGCTTTCTTT. Translation gives CASSFGTGSEAFF.

There are many counts of this clonotype. The V call is TRBV11-2, the J call TRBJ2-3; 11 nucleotides line up with TRBD1. V shed 4 bases and J 4 bases; nucleotides not matched to a gene: 16. CDR3 length: 19 amino acids. CDR1 is SGHAT and CDR2 is FQNNGV in the germline V gene. The CDR3 coding sequence is TGTGCCAGCAGCTCCTCGACCACTCCGGGACAGGGGGGTGCAGATACGCAGTATTTT. This sequence encodes CASSSSTTPGQGGADTQYF.

The rearrangement uses TRBV19 and TRBJ1-3; D is unresolved. The ends were cut back, 7 bases at V and 7 bases at J, with 11 bases in the middle. Looked up from germline, CDR1 is LNHDA and CDR2 is SQIVND (reference sequence). The CDR3 is 12 amino acids. CDR3 loop: CASTIGPNTIYF. Written as DNA, the CDR3 is TGTGCCAGTACCATCGGACCCAACACCATATATTTT. The full variable domain, rest sourced from reference TRBV19 and TRBJ1-3, is DGGITQSPKYLFRKEGQNVTLSCEQNLNHDAMYWYRQDPGQGLRLIYYSQIVNDFQKGDIAEGYSVSREKKESFPLTVTSAQKNPTAFYLCASTIGPNTIYFGEGSWLTVV.